These T cell receptor beta chains were read from a single sample in a study of cytomegalovirus exposure and HLA in healthy donors. The data were produced by immunoSEQ multiplex PCR, yet TCRdb's version contains in-frame clones alone and is incomplete. The sample comprises under 140,000 clones, around 78% of which are singletons, and approximately 1.2% rests with the top ten. What was sequenced was PBMCs. Receptors originate from a woman aged 25 to 39 in good health and CMV-seronegative. Each CDR3 is given with its conserved first and last residue. D genes are given only for firm matches. A row's size may be missing; if present it is once, few, many or a size class.

CDR3aa	CDR3nt	v_gene	j_gene	abundance	d_gene
CASSGGLFNTGELFF	TGTGCCAGCAGCGGGGGACTCTTCAACACCGGGGAGCTGTTTTTT	TRBV5-4	TRBJ2-2	NA	NA
CASSQTSMSSYNEQFF	TGTGCCAGCAGCCAGACTAGTATGAGCTCCTACAATGAGCAGTTCTTC	TRBV7-9	TRBJ2-1	NA	NA
CAWRDSYEQYF	TGTGCCTGGAGGGACAGCTACGAGCAGTACTTC	TRBV30	TRBJ2-7	few	NA
CATSRVGGELDEQYF	TGTGCCACCAGCAGAGTAGGGGGGGAATTGGACGAGCAGTACTTC	TRBV15	TRBJ2-7	NA	NA
CASSTSTGSSAEAFF	TGTGCCAGCAGTACCTCGACAGGGAGTTCTGCTGAAGCTTTCTTT	TRBV6-6	TRBJ1-1	NA	TRBD1
CASMAVGGGTDTQYF	TGTGCCAGCATGGCGGTGGGAGGGGGCACAGATACGCAGTATTTT	TRBV2	TRBJ2-3	few	TRBD2
CASSVTGVPNEKLFF	TGTGCCAGCAGCGTTACGGGAGTGCCTAATGAAAAACTGTTTTTT	TRBV9	TRBJ1-4	few	NA
CARTGGSDGNQPQHF	TGTGCCAGAACAGGGGGGTCCGATGGCAATCAGCCCCAGCATTTT	TRBV19	TRBJ1-5	NA	TRBD1
CASSLTDLAKNIQYF	TGCGCCAGCAGCTTGACAGACCTAGCCAAAAACATTCAGTACTTC	TRBV5-1	TRBJ2-4	NA	NA
CASSSPIGTGIYEQYF	TGTGCCAGCAGCTCCCCAATCGGGACAGGGATTTACGAGCAGTACTTC	TRBV28	TRBJ2-7	NA	TRBD1
CASSPGGGRRYGYTF	TGTGCCAGCAGTCCCGGGGGGGGGAGAAGATATGGCTACACCTTC	TRBV2	TRBJ1-2	few	NA
CASSYQTSGRGEQYF	TGTGCCAGCAGTTACCAGACTAGCGGGAGGGGCGAGCAGTACTTC	TRBV6-5	TRBJ2-7	NA	TRBD2
CASSLVGQRNTEAFF	TGTGCCAGCAGCTTAGTAGGACAGAGGAACACTGAAGCTTTCTTT	TRBV5-4	TRBJ1-1	few	NA
CATRNLAGSYNEQFF	TGTGCCACCAGGAACCTAGCGGGAAGCTACAATGAGCAGTTCTTC	TRBV15	TRBJ2-1	NA	TRBD2
CASVPGTGLSGELFF	TGCGCCAGCGTCCCCGGGACAGGGCTGTCCGGGGAGCTGTTTTTT	TRBV5-1	TRBJ2-2	NA	TRBD1
CASSLDPGADTQYF	TGTGCCAGCAGCTTAGACCCGGGAGCCGATACGCAGTATTTT	TRBV11-2	TRBJ2-3	NA	NA
CASSLSGQGNEQYF	TGTGCCAGCAGTTTGTCGGGACAGGGTAACGAGCAGTACTTC	TRBV28	TRBJ2-7	NA	TRBD1
CASSRQGQGRDTQYF	TGTGCCAGCAGCAGACAAGGACAGGGCCGGGATACGCAGTATTTT	TRBV7-2	TRBJ2-3	NA	TRBD1